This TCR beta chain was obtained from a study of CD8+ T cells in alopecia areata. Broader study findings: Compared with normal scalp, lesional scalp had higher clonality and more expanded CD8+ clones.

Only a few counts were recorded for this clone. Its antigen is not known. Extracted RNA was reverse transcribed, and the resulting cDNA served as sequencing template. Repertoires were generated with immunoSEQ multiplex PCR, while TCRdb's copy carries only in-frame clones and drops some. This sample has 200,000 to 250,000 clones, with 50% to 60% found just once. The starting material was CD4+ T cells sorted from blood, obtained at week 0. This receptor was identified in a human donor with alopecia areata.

CDR3 residues: CAISGETVNTEAFF. For the CDR3, the DNA is TGTGCCATCAGCGGGGAGACAGTGAACACTGAAGCTTTCTTT. The chain uses TRBV10-3 and TRBJ1-1; D may be TRBD1 (5 bases). The CDR3 loop spans 14 amino acids. The V gene lost 6 bases and the J gene lost 0 bases, with 11 bases spanning the gap. Germline V gives CDR1 ENHRY, CDR2 SYGVKD.